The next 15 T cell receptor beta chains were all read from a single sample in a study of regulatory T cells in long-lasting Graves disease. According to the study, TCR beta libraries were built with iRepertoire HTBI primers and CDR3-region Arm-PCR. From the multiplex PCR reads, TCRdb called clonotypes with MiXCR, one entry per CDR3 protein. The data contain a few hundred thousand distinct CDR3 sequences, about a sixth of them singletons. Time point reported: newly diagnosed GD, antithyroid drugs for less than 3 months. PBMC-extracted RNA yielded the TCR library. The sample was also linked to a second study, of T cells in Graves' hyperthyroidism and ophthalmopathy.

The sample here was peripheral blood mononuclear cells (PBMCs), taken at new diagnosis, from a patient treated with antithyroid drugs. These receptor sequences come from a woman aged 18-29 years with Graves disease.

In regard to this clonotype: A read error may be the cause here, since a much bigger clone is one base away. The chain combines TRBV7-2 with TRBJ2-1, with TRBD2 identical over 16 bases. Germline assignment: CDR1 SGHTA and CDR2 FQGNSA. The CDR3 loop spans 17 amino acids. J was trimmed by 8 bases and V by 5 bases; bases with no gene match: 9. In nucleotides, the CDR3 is TGTGCCAGCAGCGTGGCCGGGACTAGCGGGGGGGAACATGAGCAGTTCTTC. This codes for CASSVAGTSGGEHEQFF.

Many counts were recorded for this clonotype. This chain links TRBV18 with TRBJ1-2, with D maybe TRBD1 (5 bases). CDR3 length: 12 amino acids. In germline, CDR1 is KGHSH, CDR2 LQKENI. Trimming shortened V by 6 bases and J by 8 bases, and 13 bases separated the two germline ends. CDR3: CASSGPPGGYTF. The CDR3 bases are TGTGCCAGCTCGGGGCCTCCCGGGGGCTACACCTTC.

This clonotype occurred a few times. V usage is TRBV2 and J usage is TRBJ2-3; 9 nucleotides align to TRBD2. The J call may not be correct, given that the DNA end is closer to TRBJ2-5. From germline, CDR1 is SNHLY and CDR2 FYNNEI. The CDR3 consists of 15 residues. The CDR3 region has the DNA TGTGCCAGCAGTGATAGGACTAGCGACGGGGAGACCCAGTACTTC. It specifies CASSDRTSDGETQYF.

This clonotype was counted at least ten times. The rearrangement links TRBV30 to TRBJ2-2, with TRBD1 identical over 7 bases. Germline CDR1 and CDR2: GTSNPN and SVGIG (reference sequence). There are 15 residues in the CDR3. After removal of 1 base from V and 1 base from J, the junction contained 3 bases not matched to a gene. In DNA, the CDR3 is TGTGCCTGGAGTGCTCAGGGGGTGAACACCGGGGAGCTGTTTTTT. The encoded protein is CAWSAQGVNTGELFF.

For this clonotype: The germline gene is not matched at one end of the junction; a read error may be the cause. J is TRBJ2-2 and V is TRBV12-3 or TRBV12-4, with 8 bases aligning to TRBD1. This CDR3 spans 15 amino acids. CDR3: CAGRLSTGVTGELFF. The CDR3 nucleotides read TGTGCCGGCAGACTATCGACAGGGGTCACCGGGGAGCTGTTTTTT.

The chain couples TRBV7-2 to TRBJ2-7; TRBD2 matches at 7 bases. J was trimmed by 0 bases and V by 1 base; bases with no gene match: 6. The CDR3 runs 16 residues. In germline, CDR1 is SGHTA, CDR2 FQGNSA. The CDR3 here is CASSLGEGRASYEQYF. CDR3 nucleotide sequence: TGTGCCAGCAGCTTAGGGGAGGGCAGGGCCTCCTACGAGCAGTACTTC.

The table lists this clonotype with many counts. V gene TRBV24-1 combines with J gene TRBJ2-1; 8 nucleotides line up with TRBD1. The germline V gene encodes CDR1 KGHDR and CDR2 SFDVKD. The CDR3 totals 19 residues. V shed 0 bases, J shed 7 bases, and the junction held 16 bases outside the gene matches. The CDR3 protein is CATSDLPGQAEGVDNEQFF. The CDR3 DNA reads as TGTGCCACCAGTGATTTGCCGGGACAGGCCGAAGGGGTCGATAATGAGCAGTTCTTC.

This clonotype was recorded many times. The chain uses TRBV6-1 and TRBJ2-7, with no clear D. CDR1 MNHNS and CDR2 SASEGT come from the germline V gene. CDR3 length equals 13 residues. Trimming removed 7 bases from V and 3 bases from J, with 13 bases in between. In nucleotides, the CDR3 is TGTGCCAGCACCCGAATCGGTCTCTACGAGCAGTACTTC. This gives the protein CASTRIGLYEQYF.

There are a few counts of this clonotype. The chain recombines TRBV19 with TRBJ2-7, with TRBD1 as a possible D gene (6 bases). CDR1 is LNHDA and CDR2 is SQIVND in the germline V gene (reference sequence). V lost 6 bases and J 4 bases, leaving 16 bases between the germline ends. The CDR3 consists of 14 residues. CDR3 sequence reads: CASSTMGARYEQYF. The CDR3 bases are TGTGCCAGTAGCACTATGGGGGCCAGATACGAGCAGTACTTC.

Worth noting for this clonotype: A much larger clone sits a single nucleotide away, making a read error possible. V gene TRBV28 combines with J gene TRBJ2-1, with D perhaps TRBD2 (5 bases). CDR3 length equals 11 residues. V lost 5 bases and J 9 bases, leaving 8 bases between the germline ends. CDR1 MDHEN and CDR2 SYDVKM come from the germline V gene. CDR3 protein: CASSRGVEQFF. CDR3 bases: TGTGCCAGCAGTCGGGGAGTTGAGCAGTTCTTC.

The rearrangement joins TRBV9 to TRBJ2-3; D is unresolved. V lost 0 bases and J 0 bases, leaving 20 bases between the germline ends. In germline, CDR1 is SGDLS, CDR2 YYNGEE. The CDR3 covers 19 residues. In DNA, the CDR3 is TGTGCCAGCAGCGTAGAGGCACCTTACTGGGGAACTAGCACAGATACGCAGTATTTT. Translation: CASSVEAPYWGTSTDTQYF.

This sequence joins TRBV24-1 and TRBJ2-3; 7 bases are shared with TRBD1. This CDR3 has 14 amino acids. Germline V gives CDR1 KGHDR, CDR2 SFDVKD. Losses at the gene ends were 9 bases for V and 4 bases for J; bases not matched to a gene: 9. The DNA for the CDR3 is TGTGCCACCGCCCCTGGACAGGTCCCAGATACGCAGTATTTT. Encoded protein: CATAPGQVPDTQYF.

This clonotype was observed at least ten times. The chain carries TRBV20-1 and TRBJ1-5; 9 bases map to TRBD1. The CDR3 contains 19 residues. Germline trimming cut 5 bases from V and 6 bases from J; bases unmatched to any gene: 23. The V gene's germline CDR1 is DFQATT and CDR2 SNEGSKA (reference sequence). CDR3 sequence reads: CSARTINGQGPGRVQPQHF. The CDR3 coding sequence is TGCAGTGCTCGTACGATAAATGGACAGGGGCCTGGAAGGGTTCAGCCCCAGCATTTT.

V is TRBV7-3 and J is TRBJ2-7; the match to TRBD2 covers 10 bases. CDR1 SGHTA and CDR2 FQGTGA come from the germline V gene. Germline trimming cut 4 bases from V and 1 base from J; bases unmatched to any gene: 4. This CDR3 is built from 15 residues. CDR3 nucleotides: TGTGCCAGCAGCTCCCCGGGACTAGCGTCCTACGAGCAGTACTTC. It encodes CASSSPGLASYEQYF.

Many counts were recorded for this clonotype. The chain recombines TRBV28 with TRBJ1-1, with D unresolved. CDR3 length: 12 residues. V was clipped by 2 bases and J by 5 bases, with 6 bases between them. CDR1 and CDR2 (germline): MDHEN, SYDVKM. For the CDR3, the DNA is TGTGCCAGCAGTTTAATGGGGACTGAAGCTTTCTTT. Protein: CASSLMGTEAFF.